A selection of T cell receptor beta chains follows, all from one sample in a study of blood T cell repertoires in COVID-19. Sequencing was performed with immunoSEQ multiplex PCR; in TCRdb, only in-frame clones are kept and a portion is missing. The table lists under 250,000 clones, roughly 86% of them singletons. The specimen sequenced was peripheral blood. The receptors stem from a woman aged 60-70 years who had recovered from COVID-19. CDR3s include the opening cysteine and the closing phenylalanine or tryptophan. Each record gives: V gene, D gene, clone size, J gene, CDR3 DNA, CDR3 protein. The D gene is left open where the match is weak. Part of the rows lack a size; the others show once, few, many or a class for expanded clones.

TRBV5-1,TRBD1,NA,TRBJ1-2,TGCGCCAGCAGCGTTGGGCGACAGGGGTTGGATGGCTACACCTTC,CASSVGRQGLDGYTF
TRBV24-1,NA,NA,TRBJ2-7,TGTGCCACCAGTGATGCCGACAGAGGCTACGAGCAGTACTTC,CATSDADRGYEQYF
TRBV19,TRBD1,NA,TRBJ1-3,TGTGCCAGCAGGAGCAGCGGGACAGGGAAGGGGGACTCTGGAAACACCATATATTTT,CASRSSGTGKGDSGNTIYF
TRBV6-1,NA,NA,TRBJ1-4,TGTGCCAGCAGTGACCGGAGCCAGAGGAATGAAAAACTGTTTTTT,CASSDRSQRNEKLFF
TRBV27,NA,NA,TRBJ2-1,TGTGCCAGCAGTCCCCGGACAGCGAGCTCCTACAATGAGCAGTTCTTC,CASSPRTASSYNEQFF
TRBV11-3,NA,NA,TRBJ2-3,TGTGCCAGCAGCTTAAGGGGGTCGAATACGCAGTATTTT,CASSLRGSNTQYF
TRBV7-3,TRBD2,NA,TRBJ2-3,TGTGCCAGCAGCTTAATCCGACTAGCGGGGGGGCATGGTACGCAGTATTTT,CASSLIRLAGGHGTQYF
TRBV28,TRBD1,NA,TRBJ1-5,TGTGCCAGCAGTCCCCGGGACAGGGGCCGGGTTAATGGCAATCAGCCCCAGCATTTT,CASSPRDRGRVNGNQPQHF
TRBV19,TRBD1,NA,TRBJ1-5,TGTGCCAGTAGCTCCCAAGGGACAGCTAGCAATCAGCCCCAGCATTTT,CASSSQGTASNQPQHF
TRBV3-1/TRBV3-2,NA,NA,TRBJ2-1,TGTGCCAGCAGCCCACGACTAGACTCCTACAATGAGCAGTTCTTC,CASSPRLDSYNEQFF
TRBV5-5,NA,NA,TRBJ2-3,TGTGCCAGCAGCTATTTGCTGTTGAGTGGAGATACGCAGTATTTT,CASSYLLLSGDTQYF
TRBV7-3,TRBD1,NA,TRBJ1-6,TGTGCCAGCAGCTTGGGACAGGGGGCCCTCCACTTT,CASSLGQGALHF
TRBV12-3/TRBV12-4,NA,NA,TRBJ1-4,TGTGCCAGCAGTTTGGACAAGTTAGAACTGTTTTTT,CASSLDKLELFF
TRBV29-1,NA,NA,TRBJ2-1,TGCAGCGTTCTTCCTGGGGGACTGCACAATGAGCAGTTCTTC,CSVLPGGLHNEQFF
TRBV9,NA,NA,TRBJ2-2,TGTGCCAGCAGCGTAGATGGGGAGGCGGGGGAGCTGTTTTTT,CASSVDGEAGELFF
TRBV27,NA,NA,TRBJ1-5,TGTGCCAGCAGTCTCGACACTTATAGCAATCAGCCCCAGCATTTT,CASSLDTYSNQPQHF
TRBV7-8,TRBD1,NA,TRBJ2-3,TGTGCCAGCAGCCCTAAGAGGACAGGAAGCACAGATACGCAGTATTTT,CASSPKRTGSTDTQYF
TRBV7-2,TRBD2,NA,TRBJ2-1,TGTGCCAGCAGCTTACAGTCGGGGGGGCCACCCTACAATGAGCAGTTCTTC,CASSLQSGGPPYNEQFF
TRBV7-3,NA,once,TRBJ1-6,TGTGCCAGTAACACCCCAGGGCGTTCACCCCTCCACTTT,CASNTPGRSPLHF
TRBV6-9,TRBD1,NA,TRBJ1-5,TGTGCCAGAGGGGGGCCCCCGGGACAGCAGAAACAGCCCCAGCATTTT,CARGGPPGQQKQPQHF
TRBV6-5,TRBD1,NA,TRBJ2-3,TGTGCCATCGCGGACAGGGGGCAAGATACGCAGTATTTT,CAIADRGQDTQYF
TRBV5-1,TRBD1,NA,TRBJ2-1,TGCGCCAGCAGCTTGATTTACAGGGGGCGGTACAATGAGCAGTTCTTC,CASSLIYRGRYNEQFF
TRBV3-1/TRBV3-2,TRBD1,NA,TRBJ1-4,TGTGCCAGCAGCCAACTAACAGGGGGCGTGCGTGAAAAACTGTTTTTT,CASSQLTGGVREKLFF
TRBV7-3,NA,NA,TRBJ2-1,TGTGCCAGCAGCTTAATTGCGAGGTACAATGAGCAGTTCTTC,CASSLIARYNEQFF
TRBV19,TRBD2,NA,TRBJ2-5,TGTGCCAGTAGTTTCGGACTAGCAAGTGAAGAGACCCAGTACTTC,CASSFGLASEETQYF
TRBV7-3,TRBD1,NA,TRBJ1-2,TGTGCCAGCAGCCTCAAAAGGGGACAGGTTAACTATGGCTACACCTTC,CASSLKRGQVNYGYTF
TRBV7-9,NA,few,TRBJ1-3,TGTGCCAGCAGCGGAGGACAGAGCTCTGGAAACACCATATATTTT,CASSGGQSSGNTIYF
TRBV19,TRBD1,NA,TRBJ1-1,TGTGCCAGTAGTTTCAGGACAGGGGGCTTCGACACTGAAGCTTTCTTT,CASSFRTGGFDTEAFF
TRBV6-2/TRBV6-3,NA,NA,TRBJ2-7,TGTGCCAGCAGTTACTCGATAGCCACCGGGGGACCCTACGAGCAGTACTTC,CASSYSIATGGPYEQYF
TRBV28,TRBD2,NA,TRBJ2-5,TGTGCCAGCAGTTTAATGGGGGGAGGGGAGACCCAGTACTTC,CASSLMGGGETQYF
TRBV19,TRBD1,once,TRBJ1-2,TGTGCCAGTAGTATCGACAGGGGGGAGAGTGGCTACACCTTC,CASSIDRGESGYTF
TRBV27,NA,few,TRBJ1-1,TGTGCCAGCAGTTTCAAATCAGGGAACTATAACACTGAAGCTTTCTTT,CASSFKSGNYNTEAFF
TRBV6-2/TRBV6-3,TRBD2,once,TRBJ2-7,TGTGCCAGCAGTCCCCAGCGGGGGGGCCCAGGCGAGCAGTACTTC,CASSPQRGGPGEQYF
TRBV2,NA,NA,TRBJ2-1,TGTGCCAGCAAAGAAGCGACGGCGGGTAAATTAAACGATGAGCAGTTCTTC,CASKEATAGKLNDEQFF
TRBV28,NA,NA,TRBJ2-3,TGTGCCAGCAGTGACCGACAGACCCGCACAGATACGCAGTATTTT,CASSDRQTRTDTQYF
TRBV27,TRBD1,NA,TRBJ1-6,TGTGCCAGCAGTTCCCTCCTGACAGGGGCGTTGGGGAATTCACCCCTCCACTTT,CASSSLLTGALGNSPLHF
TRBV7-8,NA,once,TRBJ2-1,TGTGCCAGCACGACTGGCTGGGAGCAGTTCTTC,CASTTGWEQFF
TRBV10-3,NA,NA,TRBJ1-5,TGTGCCATCAGTGAGTCGACCACAGGGTTCAATCAGCCCCAGCATTTT,CAISESTTGFNQPQHF
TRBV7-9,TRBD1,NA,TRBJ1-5,TGTGCCAGCAGCCAGGATACAGGGGGTCAGCCCCAGCATTTT,CASSQDTGGQPQHF
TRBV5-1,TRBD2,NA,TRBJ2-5,TGCGCCAGCAGTAAAATAGCGGGGGCCTCCCGGGAGACCCAGTACTTC,CASSKIAGASRETQYF
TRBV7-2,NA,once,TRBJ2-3,TGTGCCAGCAGCTTGATGGGGGGAACAGATACGCAGTATTTT,CASSLMGGTDTQYF
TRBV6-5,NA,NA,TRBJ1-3,TGTGCCAGCATCCGACTGGACTTCTCTGGAAACACCATATATTTT,CASIRLDFSGNTIYF
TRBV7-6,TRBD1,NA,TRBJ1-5,TGTGCCAGCAGCTTGGGCCCGGGACAGAATAGCAATCAGCCCCAGCATTTT,CASSLGPGQNSNQPQHF
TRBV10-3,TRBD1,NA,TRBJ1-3,TGTGCCATCAGTGACCCAGGGGGTATCGGAAACACCATATATTTT,CAISDPGGIGNTIYF
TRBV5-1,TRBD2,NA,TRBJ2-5,TGCGCCAGCAGCCTAGGACTAGCGGGGACGAACCAAGAGACCCAGTACTTC,CASSLGLAGTNQETQYF
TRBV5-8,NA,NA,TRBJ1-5,TGTGCCAGCAGCCTCTACTCCGGACAGAGCAATCAGCCCCAGCATTTT,CASSLYSGQSNQPQHF